The 5 T cell receptor beta chains below come from one sample, sequenced in a study of PD-1 blockade in classical Hodgkin lymphoma. Every patient relapsed after autologous stem cell transplantation, and brentuximab vedotin exposure varied. The assay was immunoSEQ multiplex PCR, and TCRdb's table has in-frame clones only and misses some. The sample yields around 91,000 clones, roughly four fifths seen once. The sequencing here drew on peripheral blood mononuclear cells (PBMCs), taken before the second cycle of nivolumab. These receptors were obtained from a human donor with classical Hodgkin lymphoma.

The V call is TRBV9, the J call TRBJ2-7; D is tentatively TRBD1 or TRBD2 (5 bases each). CDR1 is SGDLS and CDR2 is YYNGEE in the germline V gene. Trimming shortened V by 0 bases and J by 6 bases, and 16 bases separated the two germline ends. The CDR3 spans 15 residues. The DNA for the CDR3 is TGTGCCAGCAGCGTAGTACCCGGGGCGGACGTCGAGCAGTACTTC. Its translation: CASSVVPGADVEQYF.

The CDR3 nucleotides read TGCGCCAGCAGCTTGGTGGGATCGAGCTCTGGGGCCAACGTCCTGACTTTC. Translation: CASSLVGSSSGANVLTF. The V call is TRBV5-1, the J call TRBJ2-6; no reliable D call. Trimming pared 0 bases from V and 0 bases from J, leaving 10 bases between. This CDR3 is 17 amino acids long. Germline CDR1 SGHRS, CDR2 YFSETQ.

This clone was seen only a few times. DNA for the CDR3: TGTGCCAGCTCATGGGGACAGGGACGGAACACTGAAGCTTTCTTT. This codes for CASSWGQGRNTEAFF. This chain links TRBV18 with TRBJ1-1, with 9 bases matching TRBD1. Germline lookup yields CDR1 KGHSH and CDR2 LQKENI. Trimming cost V 5 bases and J 1 base; bases outside gene matches: 5. The CDR3 covers 15 residues.

The genes are TRBV7-6 and TRBJ2-2; TRBD2 aligns across 12 bases. V shed 5 bases, J shed 0 bases, and the junction held 7 bases outside the gene matches. This CDR3 contains 18 residues. In germline, CDR1 is SGHVS, CDR2 FNYEAQ. The CDR3 region has the DNA TGTGCCAGCAGCCTTACTAGCGGGAGGCTCTCGAACACCGGGGAGCTGTTTTTT. Protein: CASSLTSGRLSNTGELFF.

The CDR3: CASSLVGSQETQYF. CDR3 DNA sequence: TGTGCCAGCAGCTTGGTAGGCTCCCAAGAGACCCAGTACTTC. The J gene is TRBJ2-5, the V gene TRBV5-4, with unresolved D. CDR1 SGHNT and CDR2 YYREEE come from the germline V gene (reference sequence). V lost 0 bases and J lost 1, with 7 bases in between. The CDR3 loop spans 14 amino acids.